The 26 T cell receptor beta chains below were found in one sample sequenced in a study of Ad26.COV2.S vaccination and SARS-CoV-2 variants. Using immunoSEQ multiplex PCR, the repertoire was profiled, and TCRdb retains in-frame clones only, with some absent. In the table there are 500,000 or so clones, 75% to 90% of which are singletons. The sample's treatment: approximately 18 received Ad26.COV2.S at low or high dose, single or two shots; several received placebo; per-sample allocation not given. After the first vaccine or placebo injection, samples were drawn on day 63. Sample: peripheral blood, taken in a trial of Ad26.COV2.S vaccine versus placebo. Source of these receptors: a person aged 18-60 years who received the Ad26.COV2.S COVID-19 vaccine or a placebo.

V gene TRBV5-1 combines with J gene TRBJ1-6, with a tentative D call TRBD1 (6 bases). Trimming removed 4 bases from V and 7 bases from J, with 18 bases in between. The CDR3 is 16 amino acids. In germline, CDR1 is SGHRS, CDR2 YFSETQ. The CDR3 region has the DNA TGCGCCAGCAGCCCGAATCCTACAGGGAGCAATTCACCCCTCCACTTT. Its translation is CASSPNPTGSNSPLHF.

The chain couples TRBV11-2 to TRBJ2-3; maybe TRBD1 (6 bases). The CDR3 has 14 residues. V lost 0 bases and J 3 bases, leaving 7 bases between the germline ends. Germline V gives CDR1 SGHAT, CDR2 FQNNGV. The CDR3 protein is CASSLDRGTDTQYF. Here the CDR3 DNA reads TGTGCCAGCAGCTTAGACAGGGGAACAGATACGCAGTATTTT.

This clone was seen a few times. This chain connects TRBV6-5 to TRBJ2-5; unclear D gene. The CDR3 sequence is 13 residues long. The germline CDR1 and CDR2 sequences are MNHEY and SVGAGI. Deletions cut 5 bases from V and 2 bases from J, with 9 bases between. This CDR3 is CASSNYGQETQYF. CDR3 nucleotide sequence: TGTGCCAGCAGTAACTACGGGCAAGAGACCCAGTACTTC.

The chain uses TRBV7-2 and TRBJ1-2, with D possibly matching TRBD1 (5 bases). This CDR3 contains 14 residues. V was cut by 1 base and J by 9 bases, with 15 bases left in between. Germline CDR1 SGHTA, CDR2 FQGNSA. The CDR3 here is CASSLDPQAPRYTF. The CDR3 bases are TGTGCCAGCAGCTTAGATCCACAGGCCCCCCGCTACACCTTC.

The chain recombines TRBV29-1 with TRBJ2-7, with a weak D call TRBD2 (6 bases). Germline loops: CDR1 SQVTM, CDR2 ANQGSEA. The CDR3 totals 16 residues. Trimming cost V 8 bases and J 2 bases, with 25 bases left between them. The CDR3 here is CSTSHEEGRRAYEQYV. The CDR3 region has the DNA TGCAGCACGAGCCACGAGGAGGGGAGGCGAGCCTACGAGCAGTACGTC.

This chain uses TRBV28 with TRBJ2-1; D gene ambiguous. The CDR3 has 15 residues. The V end lost 5 bases, the J end lost 10 bases, and 21 bases lay between the germline ends. Germline V gene lookup returns CDR1 MDHEN and CDR2 SYDVKM. In nucleotides, the CDR3 is TGTGCCAGCAGTGCCCAAATACTCGGGTGGGAAGAGCAGTTCTTC. It translates to CASSAQILGWEEQFF.

The genes are TRBV5-1 and TRBJ2-2; D gene uncertain. The germline gives CDR1 SGHRS, CDR2 YFSETQ. This CDR3 is built from 15 residues. Trimming stripped 2 bases from V and 1 base from J, with 9 bases between. The CDR3 DNA follows: TGCGCCAGCAGCTTCCAAACCATGAACACCGGGGAGCTGTTTTTT. It specifies CASSFQTMNTGELFF.

The J gene is TRBJ1-6, the V gene TRBV4-2, with D possibly TRBD1 on 6 matching bases. V was shortened by 0 bases and J by 5 bases, with 26 bases between the two germline ends. The CDR3 is 21 amino acids. The germline CDR1 and CDR2 sequences are LGHNA and YNFKEQ. CDR3 in DNA: TGTGCCAGCAGCCAAGATTGGGTTCGCGACGGGGGCGCGTCTCATAATTCACCCCTCCACTTT. Protein: CASSQDWVRDGGASHNSPLHF.

The J gene is TRBJ1-3, the V gene TRBV6-6, with no clear D. V dropped 0 bases and J dropped 8 bases, with 5 bases sitting between them. The CDR3 has 12 amino acids. In germline, CDR1 is MNHNY, CDR2 SVGAGI (reference sequence). The CDR3 is CASSYSGDTIYF. The CDR3 DNA reads TGTGCCAGCAGTTACTCCGGAGACACCATATATTTT.

The chain couples TRBV7-9 to TRBJ2-5; D gene ambiguous. Trimming pared 2 bases from V and 3 bases from J, leaving 1 base between. Germline V gene sequence: CDR1 SEHNR, CDR2 FQNEAQ (reference sequence). The CDR3 is 11 residues long. CDR3 bases: TGTGCCAGCAGCTTAAAAGAGACCCAGTACTTC. Residues: CASSLKETQYF.

This chain connects TRBV28 to TRBJ2-7; a weak D match, TRBD2 (7 bases). This CDR3 has 14 amino acids. Germline assignment: CDR1 MDHEN and CDR2 SYDVKM. Trimming took 2 bases from V and 2 from J, leaving 10 bases between them. Here the CDR3 reads CASSLEGGPYEQYF. The CDR3 DNA is TGTGCCAGCAGTTTAGAGGGGGGGCCCTACGAGCAGTACTTC.

The J gene is TRBJ2-7, the V gene TRBV5-1; 7 nucleotides agree with TRBD1. V lost 7 bases, J lost 3 bases, and 7 bases stayed unmatched. This CDR3 region has 13 residues. Germline CDR1 is SGHRS and CDR2 is YFSETQ. The CDR3 loop reads CASGQENHYEQYF. The DNA of the CDR3 is TGCGCCAGCGGACAGGAGAACCACTACGAGCAGTACTTC.

This rearrangement joins TRBV5-5 to TRBJ2-1, with a possible D match to TRBD1 (6 bases). There are 15 residues in the CDR3. The germline CDR1 and CDR2 sequences are SGHKS and YYEKEE (reference sequence). Trimming removed 0 bases from V and 6 bases from J, with 13 bases in between. In DNA form, the CDR3 reads TGTGCCAGCAGCTTGGTGGGGGCCTCTGGCAATGAGCAGTTCTTC. Translated: CASSLVGASGNEQFF.

The rearrangement links TRBV7-2 to TRBJ2-7; TRBD1 matches at 9 bases. Germline CDR1 reads SGHTA; CDR2 reads FQGNSA. CDR3 length: 14 amino acids. Losses at the gene ends were 5 bases for V and 3 bases for J; bases not matched to a gene: 5. CDR3 sequence reads: CASSEQGAGYEQYV. Here the CDR3 DNA reads TGTGCCAGCAGCGAACAGGGGGCGGGCTACGAGCAGTACGTC.

The gene calls are TRBV28 and TRBJ1-2; D gene uncertain. This CDR3 comprises 12 residues. Germline V gives CDR1 MDHEN, CDR2 SYDVKM. Trimming cost V 3 bases and J 8 bases, with 10 bases left between them. CDR3 sequence reads: CASSLSGRGYTF. CDR3 nucleotide sequence: TGTGCCAGCAGTTTGTCTGGTAGGGGCTACACCTTC.

The chain is built from TRBV12-3 or TRBV12-4 and TRBJ1-1; 7 bases line up with TRBD1. With 1 base clipped from V and 4 bases from J, the junction kept 0 bases outside the gene matches. The CDR3 is 13 amino acids. The CDR3 loop reads CASSLGQGTEAFF. The CDR3 coding sequence is TGTGCCAGCAGTTTAGGACAGGGCACTGAAGCTTTCTTT.

This clone was picked up one time. V gene TRBV19 combines with J gene TRBJ1-2; D call uncertain. The CDR3 loop spans 12 amino acids. Trimming pared 3 bases from V and 7 bases from J, leaving 9 bases between. Germline V gene data show CDR1 as LNHDA and CDR2 as SQIVND (reference sequence). CDR3 sequence (DNA): TGTGCCAGTAGTATTCGGGGTGTTGGCTACACCTTC. Protein: CASSIRGVGYTF.

V is TRBV18 and J is TRBJ2-1; 9 bases align to TRBD2. This CDR3 is built from 16 residues. Per the germline V gene, CDR1 is KGHSH and CDR2 is LQKENI. J was trimmed by 9 bases and V by 3 bases; bases with no gene match: 12. The CDR3 here is CASSPRIAGGPGEQFF. CDR3 nucleotides: TGTGCCAGCTCACCCAGAATCGCGGGAGGGCCGGGTGAGCAGTTCTTC.

The DNA of the CDR3 is TGTGCCAGCAGCTTAGTTGACCTCTACGAGCAGTACGTC. This translates into CASSLVDLYEQYV. This rearrangement joins TRBV11-2 to TRBJ2-7; D is undetermined. The V end lost 1 base, the J end lost 3 bases, and 7 bases lay between the germline ends. The CDR3 runs to 13 residues. Germline loops: CDR1 SGHAT, CDR2 FQNNGV.

This clone was found a few times. The chain uses TRBV5-5 and TRBJ2-7; 8 nucleotides align to TRBD1. The germline gives CDR1 SGHKS, CDR2 YYEKEE (reference sequence). Trimming cost V 4 bases and J 3 bases; bases outside gene matches: 12. CDR3 length: 16 amino acids. CDR3 DNA sequence: TGTGCCAGCAGCCCAATCCCGACAGGGGTCGGCTACGAGCAGTACTTC. This gives the protein CASSPIPTGVGYEQYF.

The chain carries TRBV18 and TRBJ1-4; 7 bases map to TRBD1. Trimming at V came to 3 bases and at J to 8 bases, leaving 9 bases not matched to a gene. Germline V lookup: CDR1 KGHSH, CDR2 LQKENI. CDR3 length: 15 amino acids. CDR3 residues: CASSPGTALNEKLFF. Here the CDR3 DNA reads TGTGCCAGCTCACCGGGGACAGCCCTTAACGAAAAACTGTTTTTT.

The chain couples TRBV5-1 to TRBJ1-2; TRBD1 aligns across 7 bases. The CDR3 runs to 17 residues. V was pared by 1 base and J by 8 bases, with 17 bases of the junction left unmatched. The germline V gene has CDR1 SGHRS and CDR2 YFSETQ. CDR3 sequence reads: CASSLMGQPGGILGYTF. The CDR3 DNA sequence: TGCGCCAGCAGCTTGATGGGACAGCCGGGAGGGATCTTGGGCTACACCTTC.

This chain links TRBV28 with TRBJ2-2, with D maybe TRBD2 (7 bases). Trimming shortened V by 4 bases and J by 8 bases, and 17 bases separated the two germline ends. The length of the CDR3 is 15 residues. Germline V gene lookup returns CDR1 MDHEN and CDR2 SYDVKM. The CDR3 region is CASSYIGGRAGELFF. The CDR3 DNA sequence: TGTGCCAGCAGTTACATCGGGGGGCGGGCTGGGGAGCTGTTTTTT.

This sequence joins TRBV9 and TRBJ2-5; tentatively, D is TRBD1 or TRBD2 (5 bases each). Germline CDR1 SGDLS, CDR2 YYNGEE. The V end lost 0 bases, the J end lost 1 base, and 19 bases lay between the germline ends. This CDR3 is built from 18 residues. CDR3 nucleotides: TGTGCCAGCAGCGTAGGGGGGATCGGACATTCCTTCCAAGAGACCCAGTACTTC. Translated, it gives CASSVGGIGHSFQETQYF. The complete variable domain, with remaining parts taken from reference TRBV9 and TRBJ2-5, reads DSGVTQTPKHLITATGQRVTLRCSPRSGDLSVYWYQQSLDQGLQFLIQYYNGEERAKGNILERFSAQQFPDLHSELNLSSLELGDSALYFCASSVGGIGHSFQETQYFGPGTRLLVL.

This clone has a single count. The chain has TRBV4-3 and TRBJ1-3; no clear D gene. Germline V gene sequence: CDR1 LGHNA, CDR2 YSLEER. The germline V and J ends were trimmed by 3 bases and 1 base, with 7 bases remaining between them. This CDR3 has 14 amino acids. Here the CDR3 reads CASSQDLSGNTIYF. The CDR3 DNA reads as TGCGCCAGCAGCCAGGACCTTTCTGGAAACACCATATATTTT.

The chain joins TRBV7-2 to TRBJ1-3, with TRBD1 matching over 8 bases. The CDR3 totals 18 residues. V trimming: 2 bases; J trimming: 0 bases; junction bases outside the gene matches: 9. Looked up from germline, CDR1 is SGHTA and CDR2 is FQGNSA. The CDR3 loop is CASSLFGQGDFSGNTIYF. The CDR3 nucleotides read TGTGCCAGCAGCTTATTTGGACAGGGTGATTTCTCTGGAAACACCATATATTTT.